These 24 T cell receptor beta chains were all obtained from the same sample, sequenced in a study of T-cell memory formation after mild COVID-19. TCRdb reanalysed the 5' RACE reads using MiXCR and keeps one entry per CDR3 protein. Of about 320,000 distinct CDR3 sequences in the sample, 13% to 15% were seen once. Sequencing was carried out using PBMCs or a T cell subset sorted from them (not recorded which). Receptor source: a man younger than 35 who had mild COVID-19 (a few samples of this study predate the infection). Cell type and time point are not known.

V and J are TRBV9 and TRBJ2-5, with a possible D match to TRBD2 (5 bases). V was trimmed by 2 bases and J by 4 bases, leaving 9 bases between them. This CDR3 is 13 amino acids long. From germline, CDR1 is SGDLS and CDR2 YYNGEE. CDR3 sequence: CASSVSVRETQYF. DNA of the CDR3: TGTGCCAGCAGCGTTAGCGTTCGAGAGACCCAGTACTTC. The variable domain in full, with the rest retrieved from reference TRBV9 and TRBJ2-5, is DSGVTQTPKHLITATGQRVTLRCSPRSGDLSVYWYQQSLDQGLQFLIQYYNGEERAKGNILERFSAQQFPDLHSELNLSSLELGDSALYFCASSVSVRETQYFGPGTRLLVL.

V gene TRBV4-1 combines with J gene TRBJ2-5; 11 positions match TRBD2. V lost 0 bases, J lost 7 bases, and 7 bases stayed unmatched. CDR1 is MGHRA and CDR2 is YSYEKL in the germline V gene. This CDR3 is built from 16 residues. In nucleotides, the CDR3 is TGCGCCAGCAGCCAAGAGTCGGGAGGACTAGCGGGGACCCAGTACTTC. Residues: CASSQESGGLAGTQYF.

This clonotype was found many times. CDR3 DNA sequence: TGCGCCAGCAGCTTCACCAATGAGCAGTTCTTC. Amino acids: CASSFTNEQFF. The gene calls are TRBV5-1 and TRBJ2-1; D is unclear. Germline V lookup: CDR1 SGHRS, CDR2 YFSETQ. V was trimmed by 2 bases and J by 6 bases, leaving 3 bases between them. The CDR3 is 11 residues long.

This clonotype showed up just a few times. V usage is TRBV2 and J usage is TRBJ2-5, with 7 bases fitting TRBD1. Germline-derived CDR1 and CDR2 are SNHLY and FYNNEI. V lost 7 bases to trimming and J lost 9 bases; unmatched junction nucleotides: 11. The CDR3 has 13 residues. The DNA of the CDR3 is TGTGCCAGCAAGGAGCGTGGGACAGCCCCCCAGTACTTC. Translating it yields CASKERGTAPQYF.

This clonotype has just a few counts. In DNA form, the CDR3 reads TGTGCCTGGTCCTGGGGGCCAACTAATGAAAAACTGTTTTTT. It is translated as CAWSWGPTNEKLFF. This chain uses TRBV30 with TRBJ1-4; maybe TRBD1 (6 bases). Looked up from germline, CDR1 is GTSNPN and CDR2 is SVGIG (reference sequence). Trimming cost V 5 bases and J 0 bases, with 10 bases left between them. The CDR3 consists of 14 residues. Filled out from reference TRBV30 and TRBJ1-4, the complete variable domain reads SQTIHQWPATLVQPVGSPLSLECTVEGTSNPNLYWYRQAAGRGLQLLFYSVGIGQISSEVPQNLSASRPQDRQFILSSKKLLLSDSGFYLCAWSWGPTNEKLFFGSGTQLSVL.

This clonotype appeared a few times. The chain is built from TRBV6-6 and TRBJ1-2, with no clear D. Germline V gene data show CDR1 as MNHNY and CDR2 as SVGAGI (reference sequence). V lost 10 bases to trimming and J lost 4 bases, with 16 bases between them. This CDR3 has 13 residues. This CDR3 is CATFPDGTYGYTF. As DNA, the CDR3 is TGTGCCACTTTTCCGGACGGAACCTATGGCTACACCTTC.

This clonotype was picked up many times. V is TRBV7-2 and J is TRBJ2-3; a weak D match, TRBD2 (5 bases). This CDR3 has 14 residues. Germline V gene lookup returns CDR1 SGHTA and CDR2 FQGNSA. The ends were cut back, 2 bases at V and 4 bases at J, with 10 bases in the middle. The CDR3 nucleotides are TGTGCCAGCAGCTTAACGGAGGTCGCAGATACGCAGTATTTT. It translates to CASSLTEVADTQYF. Full variable domain (outside the CDR3, taken from reference TRBV7-2 and TRBJ2-3): GAGVSQSPSNKVTEKGKDVELRCDPISGHTALYWYRQSLGQGLEFLIYFQGNSAPDKSGLPSDRFSAERTGGSVSTLTIQRTQQEDSAVYLCASSLTEVADTQYFGPGTRLTVL.

The rearrangement joins TRBV12-3 or TRBV12-4 to TRBJ1-2, with D perhaps matching TRBD1 (5 bases). Trimming took 1 base from V and 8 from J, leaving 14 bases between them. This CDR3 comprises 14 residues. The chain's CDR3 is CASSLGEGAGGYTF. DNA of the CDR3: TGTGCCAGCAGTTTAGGCGAAGGGGCTGGGGGCTACACCTTC.

This clonotype was detected a few times. The chain links TRBV7-2 to TRBJ2-6; 7 nucleotides match TRBD2. V lost 2 bases, J lost 4 bases, and 17 bases stayed unmatched. The CDR3 is 20 amino acids. Germline CDR1 is SGHTA and CDR2 is FQGNSA. CDR3 protein: CASSLSSGTDPIGGANVLTF. CDR3 nucleotides: TGTGCCAGCAGCTTAAGCAGCGGGACGGACCCCATAGGGGGGGCCAACGTCCTGACTTTC.

The V gene is TRBV6-5, the J gene TRBJ2-5, with 7 bases lining up with TRBD1. CDR1 is MNHEY, CDR2 SVGAGI, per germline. The CDR3 totals 13 residues. Germline trimming cut 10 bases from V and 4 bases from J; bases unmatched to any gene: 9. The DNA for the CDR3 is TGTGCCACCGCCGACAGGGTAGCAGAGACCCAGTACTTC. Translation gives CATADRVAETQYF.

In this sample, this clonotype turned up many times. The chain links TRBV4-2 to TRBJ2-6; D unclear. CDR3 length: 16 amino acids. V lost 0 bases and J 0 bases, leaving 6 bases between the germline ends. CDR1 and CDR2 from the germline V gene are LGHNA and YNFKEQ. The CDR3 DNA reads as TGTGCCAGCAGCCAAGATAACAACTCTGGGGCCAACGTCCTGACTTTC. This sequence encodes CASSQDNNSGANVLTF.

This clonotype has ten or more counts. The rearrangement uses TRBV4-2 and TRBJ1-6; D unresolved. Germline-derived CDR1 and CDR2 are LGHNA and YNFKEQ. Trimming cost V 0 bases and J 8 bases, with 11 bases left between them. The CDR3 totals 15 residues. The CDR3 reads CASSQEGGPYSPLHF. Here the CDR3 DNA reads TGTGCCAGCAGCCAAGAAGGTGGCCCTTATTCACCCCTCCACTTT.

This clonotype was detected a few times. The gene calls are TRBV18 and TRBJ2-7; no clear D gene. Trimming stripped 4 bases from V and 6 bases from J, with 13 bases between. In germline, CDR1 is KGHSH, CDR2 LQKENI. The CDR3 loop spans 13 amino acids. The CDR3 bases are TGTGCCAGCTCACTACAGAAGGTATCCGAGCAGTACTTC. Translated: CASSLQKVSEQYF.

At least ten counts were recorded for this clonotype. The rearrangement links TRBV7-2 to TRBJ1-6, with a weak D call TRBD1 (6 bases). The germline V and J ends were trimmed by 3 bases and 7 bases, with 7 bases remaining between them. There are 13 residues in the CDR3. In germline, CDR1 is SGHTA, CDR2 FQGNSA. Here the CDR3 reads CASSFQGNSPLHF. The CDR3 nucleotides read TGTGCCAGCAGCTTCCAGGGGAATTCACCCCTCCACTTT.

CDR3 loop: CSAMAAGIGELFF. CDR3 coding DNA: TGCAGTGCCATGGCAGCGGGGATCGGGGAGCTGTTTTTT. The V gene is TRBV20-1, the J gene TRBJ2-2, with 7 bases aligning to TRBD2. The ends lost 6 bases at V and 7 bases at J; junction bases unmatched: 8. Germline V gene lookup returns CDR1 DFQATT and CDR2 SNEGSKA (reference sequence). The CDR3 is 13 residues long.

This clonotype was recorded a few times. The V and J genes are TRBV27 and TRBJ2-7; the D is unclear. This CDR3 comprises 15 residues. Germline V gene data show CDR1 as MNHEY and CDR2 as SMNVEV (reference sequence). Deletions cut 5 bases from V and 4 bases from J, with 18 bases between. The CDR3 spells CASSTDGLQRYEQYV. The CDR3 DNA follows: TGTGCCAGCAGTACCGACGGGCTACAGAGGTACGAGCAGTACGTC.

This clonotype was found many times. This CDR3 reads CASSSSGGINYGYTF. The DNA of the CDR3 is TGTGCCAGCAGTTCCTCGGGAGGTATAAACTATGGCTACACCTTC. The rearrangement uses TRBV12-3 or TRBV12-4 and TRBJ1-2; D is uncertain. The V and J ends lost 4 bases and 2 bases respectively, with 14 bases between them. The CDR3 consists of 15 residues.

The V call is TRBV18, the J call TRBJ2-3; 8 bases are shared with TRBD1. The CDR3 runs 16 residues. J was trimmed by 5 bases and V by 1 base; bases with no gene match: 8. Germline V gene lookup returns CDR1 KGHSH and CDR2 LQKENI. The chain's CDR3 is CASSPRPQGAGDTQYF. For the CDR3, the DNA is TGTGCCAGCTCACCACGTCCGCAGGGGGCAGGAGATACGCAGTATTTT.

This clonotype was detected only a few times. The rearrangement uses TRBV6-5 and TRBJ2-2, with TRBD2 matching 11 bases. The V gene end was trimmed by 7 bases and the J gene end by 3 bases; junction bases not matched to a gene: 10. There are 17 residues in the CDR3. CDR1 and CDR2 (germline): MNHEY, SVGAGI. Here the CDR3 reads CASNVLAGVAHTGELFF. The CDR3 nucleotides are TGTGCCAGCAACGTACTAGCGGGGGTCGCGCACACCGGGGAGCTGTTTTTT.

This clonotype was detected a few times. The V and J genes are TRBV5-1 and TRBJ2-5, with unresolved D. V lost 4 bases and J 3 bases, leaving 16 bases between the germline ends. CDR3 length: 15 amino acids. The germline V gene encodes CDR1 SGHRS and CDR2 YFSETQ. The CDR3 protein is CASSRVFQPKETQYF. The CDR3 DNA reads TGCGCCAGCAGCCGGGTCTTCCAACCAAAAGAGACCCAGTACTTC.

The gene calls are TRBV6-6 and TRBJ2-3, with D uncertain. V was shortened by 6 bases and J by 8 bases, with 18 bases between the two germline ends. This CDR3 spans 14 amino acids. Germline V gene lookup returns CDR1 MNHNY and CDR2 SVGAGI (reference sequence). The CDR3 sequence: CASSNGWSAVTQYF. CDR3 bases: TGTGCCAGCAGCAACGGGTGGTCAGCAGTTACGCAGTATTTT.

This clonotype was counted at least ten times. V gene TRBV5-5 combines with J gene TRBJ2-6; 9 bases line up with TRBD1. Germline values: CDR1 SGHKS, CDR2 YYEKEE (reference sequence). V trimming: 3 bases; J trimming: 6 bases; junction bases outside the gene matches: 10. CDR3 length: 17 amino acids. The CDR3 protein is CASSWTGESLLANVLTF. The CDR3 bases are TGTGCCAGCAGCTGGACAGGGGAGTCCCTCCTGGCCAACGTCCTGACTTTC.

This rearrangement joins TRBV7-3 to TRBJ1-1, with D possibly TRBD1 on 5 matching bases. CDR1 and CDR2 (germline): SGHTA, FQGTGA. The CDR3 extends over 14 amino acids. V dropped 5 bases and J dropped 6 bases, with 16 bases sitting between them. The CDR3 reads CASSTGGGLAEAFF. CDR3 nucleotide sequence: TGTGCCAGCAGCACGGGGGGAGGGCTCGCTGAAGCTTTCTTT. The variable domain in full, with the rest retrieved from reference TRBV7-3 and TRBJ1-1, is GAGVSQTPSNKVTEKGKYVELRCDPISGHTALYWYRQSLGQGPEFLIYFQGTGAADDSGLPNDRFFAVRPEGSVSTLKIQRTERGDSAVYLCASSTGGGLAEAFFGQGTRLTVV.

This rearrangement joins TRBV6-4 to TRBJ2-3, with a weak D call TRBD2 (5 bases). Per the germline V gene, CDR1 is MRHNA and CDR2 is SNTAGT. V was pared by 5 bases and J by 1 base, with 10 bases between. CDR3 length: 14 amino acids. The CDR3 sequence: CASSQASRTDTQYF. Here the CDR3 DNA reads TGTGCCAGCAGTCAAGCTAGCCGCACAGATACGCAGTATTTT.